These T cell receptor beta chains were read from a single sample in a study of blood T cell repertoires in COVID-19. Sequencing was performed with immunoSEQ multiplex PCR; in TCRdb, only in-frame clones are kept and a portion is missing. The sample shows a few hundred thousand clones, approximately 88% of them seen only once. Sequenced: peripheral blood. The receptors were gathered from a woman between 45 and 65 years old with COVID-19, enrolled during active disease. CDR3s include the opening cysteine and the closing phenylalanine or tryptophan. D genes are given only for firm matches. Clone size is shown for a subset of rows, as once, few, many or a class of expanded clone.

D gene | J gene | clone size | V gene | CDR3 protein | CDR3 DNA
. | TRBJ1-3 | . | TRBV21-1 | CASNSTRSGNTIYF | TGTGCCAGCAACTCGACACGCTCTGGAAACACCATATATTTT
. | TRBJ2-5 | . | TRBV2 | CASSVSRVETQYF | TGTGCCAGCAGTGTTTCGAGGGTGGAGACCCAGTACTTC
TRBD1 | TRBJ1-2 | . | TRBV28 | CASSTNRGVYGYTF | TGTGCCAGCAGTACCAACAGGGGCGTCTATGGCTACACCTTC
. | TRBJ1-5 | . | TRBV12-3/TRBV12-4 | CASSLTGNQPQHF | TGTGCCAGCAGCCTAACGGGGAATCAGCCCCAGCATTTT
. | TRBJ2-3 | . | TRBV19 | CASSRAERPDTQYF | TGTGCCAGTAGTAGGGCAGAAAGGCCAGATACGCAGTATTTT
TRBD1 | TRBJ1-2 | few | TRBV10-3 | CAISESGGDGYTF | TGTGCCATCAGTGAGTCAGGGGGCGATGGCTACACCTTC
TRBD1 | TRBJ1-2 | . | TRBV5-1 | CASSLKQGYSDYGYTF | TGCGCCAGCAGCTTGAAACAGGGGTACTCTGACTATGGCTACACCTTC
TRBD2 | TRBJ2-7 | . | TRBV5-1 | CASRPTGAGVYEQYF | TGCGCCAGCAGACCTACTGGGGCGGGGGTCTACGAGCAGTACTTC
TRBD1 | TRBJ2-6 | . | TRBV9 | CASSRDRGSGANVLTF | TGTGCCAGCAGCCGGGACAGGGGTTCAGGGGCCAACGTCCTGACTTTC
. | TRBJ2-5 | . | TRBV24-1 | CATSDPVQAKETQYF | TGTGCCACCAGTGATCCCGTCCAGGCGAAGGAGACCCAGTACTTC
. | TRBJ1-2 | . | TRBV27 | CASSLRGGGYTF | TGTGCCAGCAGTTTGCGCGGGGGAGGCTACACCTTC
. | TRBJ1-2 | once | TRBV27 | CASSSTIQNLPVYGYTF | TGTGCCAGCAGTTCGACTATACAGAACCTGCCGGTCTATGGCTACACCTTC
. | TRBJ2-7 | once | TRBV23-1 | CASRAAQGYEQYF | TGCGCCAGCAGGGCTGCCCAGGGATACGAGCAGTACTTC
TRBD1 | TRBJ1-2 | . | TRBV3-1/TRBV3-2 | CASSQGGTTGSYTF | TGTGCCAGCAGCCAAGGTGGTACGACAGGGAGCTACACCTTC
TRBD1 | TRBJ1-2 | . | TRBV6-5 | CATLPDRAFFYGYTF | TGTGCCACACTTCCGGACAGGGCCTTCTTCTATGGCTACACCTTC
TRBD2 | TRBJ2-3 | . | TRBV6-5 | CASRRGLAGADTQYF | TGTGCCAGCAGGAGGGGACTAGCTGGTGCAGATACGCAGTATTTT
. | TRBJ2-5 | . | TRBV27 | CASSPLTGGQETQYF | TGTGCCAGCAGTCCTCTGACCGGGGGCCAAGAGACCCAGTACTTC
TRBD1 | TRBJ1-1 | . | TRBV10-1 | CASSERTGGTEAFF | TGCGCCAGCAGTGAAAGGACAGGGGGCACTGAAGCTTTCTTT
TRBD1 | TRBJ2-1 | once | TRBV7-9 | CASSSGTGGFF | TGTGCCAGCAGCTCTGGGACAGGGGGGTTCTTC
. | TRBJ1-1 | . | TRBV10-1 | CASSEPTLF | TGCGCCAGCAGTGAACCCACTCTTTTT
TRBD1 | TRBJ1-2 | . | TRBV24-1 | CATSGYGDRDSGYTF | TGTGCCACCAGTGGGTATGGGGACAGGGACTCTGGCTACACCTTC
TRBD1 | TRBJ2-3 | . | TRBV5-1 | CASRHRDRGFADTQYF | TGCGCCAGCAGACACCGGGACAGGGGTTTTGCAGATACGCAGTATTTT
. | TRBJ2-3 | . | TRBV29-1 | CSVEHLGGPSGTQYF | TGCAGCGTTGAGCATCTCGGAGGTCCGTCCGGGACGCAGTATTTT
. | TRBJ1-6 | . | TRBV6-6 | CASSYTTNQTPLHF | TGTGCCAGCAGTTACACAACTAACCAAACACCCCTCCACTTT
TRBD2 | TRBJ2-1 | . | TRBV28 | CASSLTSGGPSGYEQFF | TGTGCCAGCAGTTTGACTAGCGGGGGGCCTAGCGGCTATGAGCAGTTCTTC
TRBD2 | TRBJ2-3 | . | TRBV4-1 | CASSQATSSNTDTQYF | TGCGCCAGCAGCCAAGCGACTAGCTCGAACACAGATACGCAGTATTTT
TRBD1 | TRBJ1-5 | few | TRBV27 | CASSDRDSNQPQHF | TGTGCCAGCAGTGACAGGGATAGCAATCAGCCCCAGCATTTT